One sample yielded the 8 T cell receptor beta chains listed below, sequenced in a study of cytomegalovirus exposure and HLA in healthy donors. Sequencing was performed with immunoSEQ multiplex PCR; in TCRdb, only in-frame clones are kept and a portion is missing. The table shows about 130,000 clones, with around 89% occurring only once. The specimen sequenced was PBMCs. Source of these receptors: a woman aged 25-40 years in good health and CMV-seropositive.

Only a few counts were recorded for this clone. This chain connects TRBV6-4 to TRBJ2-1; the D gene is possibly TRBD2 (6 bases). Trimming left V 5 bases short and J 3 bases short, with 8 bases between. This CDR3 region has 13 residues. Germline V gene lookup returns CDR1 MRHNA and CDR2 SNTAGT. The CDR3 nucleotides read TGTGCCAGCAGTCCGGGAGACTACAATGAGCAGTTCTTC. As protein: CASSPGDYNEQFF.

The rearrangement joins TRBV5-1 to TRBJ2-3, with D possibly being TRBD2 (6 bases). V lost 0 bases to trimming and J lost 9 bases, with 17 bases between them. This CDR3 comprises 15 residues. Germline V lookup: CDR1 SGHRS, CDR2 YFSETQ. Here the CDR3 reads CASSLDGGTAITQYF. CDR3 sequence (DNA): TGCGCCAGCAGCTTGGACGGCGGGACCGCCATCACGCAGTATTTT.

The V gene is TRBV5-6, the J gene TRBJ1-2; D is ambiguous. V was pared by 1 base and J by 1 base, with 11 bases between. Germline assignment: CDR1 SGHDT and CDR2 YYEEEE. The CDR3 consists of 15 residues. The CDR3 DNA follows: TGTGCCAGCAGCTTGATGTCAGGTGATAACTATGGCTACACCTTC. Translation: CASSLMSGDNYGYTF.

The chain combines TRBV5-1 with TRBJ2-1, with 10 positions matching TRBD1. V shed 3 bases and J 10 bases; nucleotides not matched to a gene: 7. The CDR3 extends over 14 amino acids. In germline, CDR1 is SGHRS, CDR2 YFSETQ. CDR3 sequence reads: CASSSGTGVGEQFF. CDR3 coding DNA: TGCGCCAGCAGCTCCGGGACAGGGGTTGGAGAGCAGTTCTTC. The full variable domain, in which reference TRBV5-1 and TRBJ2-1 provide the parts outside the CDR3, is KAGVTQTPRYLIKTRGQQVTLSCSPISGHRSVSWYQQTPGQGLQFLFEYFSETQRNKGNFPGRFSGRQFSNSRSEMNVSTLELGDSALYLCASSSGTGVGEQFFGPGTRLTVL.

This chain uses TRBV28 with TRBJ2-5, with D tentatively TRBD1 (5 bases). Germline values: CDR1 MDHEN, CDR2 SYDVKM. Trimming left V 3 bases short and J 4 bases short, with 12 bases between. The CDR3 covers 14 residues. The CDR3 DNA is TGTGCCAGCAGTTTTGTCCAGGGTACAGAGACCCAGTACTTC. It encodes CASSFVQGTETQYF.

The chain carries TRBV6-1 and TRBJ1-5; D remains ambiguous. V gave up 2 bases and J gave up 1 base, with 9 bases separating them. CDR1 is MNHNS and CDR2 is SASEGT in the germline V gene. The CDR3 is 15 amino acids. The CDR3 nucleotides read TGTGCCAGCAGTGAATACATTTCCAGCAATCAGCCCCAGCATTTT. Translation: CASSEYISSNQPQHF.

This clone was seen just once. This chain links TRBV7-2 with TRBJ2-7; a possible D gene is TRBD2 (6 bases). The CDR3 has 15 residues. Trimming removed 1 base from V and 6 bases from J, with 16 bases in between. The germline V gene has CDR1 SGHTA and CDR2 FQGNSA. The CDR3 loop reads CASSLGDLGAAEQYF. Here the CDR3 DNA reads TGTGCCAGCAGCTTAGGGGACTTGGGTGCTGCCGAGCAGTACTTC.

This chain links TRBV19 with TRBJ2-7; D remains unclear. V was pared by 0 bases and J by 6 bases, with 18 bases between. Germline V lookup: CDR1 LNHDA, CDR2 SQIVND (reference sequence). This CDR3 is built from 16 residues. CDR3 residues: CASSIDRVESPTEQYF. CDR3 sequence (DNA): TGTGCCAGTAGTATAGATCGGGTGGAGTCTCCGACCGAGCAGTACTTC.